This T cell receptor beta chain was obtained from a study of blood T cell repertoires in COVID-19. Study background: PBMCs, B-cell-depleted T cells, or T cells were the source of the cDNA or gDNA that made up the material.

The germline V and J ends were trimmed by 2 bases and 0 bases, with 10 bases remaining between them. The length of the CDR3 is 15 residues. The V gene's germline CDR1 is SGHRS and CDR2 YFSETQ. Generated by immunoSEQ multiplex PCR, the TCRdb table keeps only in-frame clones and is missing some. In the table there are about 43,000 clones, 75% to 90% of which are singletons. The sequence derives from a human donor in a cohort sampled during active COVID-19. The sample taken for sequencing was peripheral blood. V gene TRBV5-1 combines with J gene TRBJ2-3, with D tentatively TRBD2 (6 bases). CDR3 nucleotide sequence: TGCGCCAGCAGCTTTCGGGGGTTTAGCACAGATACGCAGTATTTT. This encodes CASSFRGFSTDTQYF.